This T cell receptor beta chain comes out of a study of blood T cell repertoires in COVID-19. Study at large: Acute and convalescent COVID-19 specimens originated in the United States, Italy and Spain. From T cells, B-cell-depleted T cells, or PBMCs came the material, which was cDNA or gDNA.

Study processing details: Reference gene primer amplification yielded estimated nucleated cell counts. Assay used: immunoSEQ multiplex PCR; TCRdb lists only in-frame clones, some missing. Clonal size and the V and J genes are those of that table, whereas D and trimming came from the DNA. The sample lists about 130,000 clones, roughly three quarters occurring once. Trimming removed 1 base from V and 7 bases from J, with 14 bases in between. The CDR3 sequence is 15 residues long. Germline CDR1 and CDR2: SGDLS and YYNGEE. The V call is TRBV9, the J call TRBJ1-4; D possibly corresponds to TRBD1 (6 bases). The material sequenced was peripheral blood. The clonotype comes from a man older than 75 with acute or convalescent COVID-19. The DNA of the CDR3 is TGTGCCAGCAGCGTACATCCAGGGGATACTGAAAAACTGTTTTTT. Its translation: CASSVHPGDTEKLFF.